The 2 T cell receptor beta chains reported below all come from one sample, sequenced in a study of cytomegalovirus exposure and HLA in healthy donors. 60 Vbeta and 13 Jbeta primers were used in PCR. Clones were read by immunoSEQ multiplex PCR, and TCRdb kept only the in-frame ones, dropping some. The sample lists about 110,000 clones; around three quarters were seen once. The specimen sequenced was PBMCs. Every receptor here comes from a woman in her twenties or thirties in good health and CMV-seronegative.

The V call is TRBV11-2, the J call TRBJ1-1, with D possibly TRBD1 on 5 matching bases. The CDR3 sequence is 13 residues long. Germline CDR1 SGHAT, CDR2 FQNNGV. V lost 4 bases to trimming and J lost 3 bases, with 9 bases between them. CDR3: CASSSGGYTEAFF. The DNA of the CDR3 is TGTGCCAGCAGCTCTGGGGGGTACACTGAAGCTTTCTTT.

The gene calls are TRBV5-1 and TRBJ2-5, with D perhaps TRBD1 (6 bases). The J call is uncertain, as TRBJ2-7 better fits the DNA end. This CDR3 region has 13 residues. Germline values: CDR1 SGHRS, CDR2 YFSETQ. CDR3 residues: CASKRDTNYEQYF. The CDR3 nucleotides are TGCGCCAGCAAACGGGACACGAACTACGAGCAGTACTTC.